The rows below give T cell receptor beta chains drawn from one sample of a study of T cell changes during pregnancy in multiple sclerosis. TCRdb's table, derived via immunoSEQ multiplex PCR, lists solely in-frame clones and lacks some. The sample holds roughly 72,000 clones, roughly nine tenths seen once. Sequencing used CD4+ T cells from peripheral blood mononuclear cells, obtained before pregnancy. The receptor source for this set is a female donor with multiple sclerosis, enrolled in a pregnancy study. Each CDR3 is given with its conserved first and last residue. A D gene is named only where the DNA matches it firmly. Not all rows give a size; the values are once, few, many and, for expanded clones, a class.

D gene	J gene	clone size	V gene	CDR3 protein	CDR3 DNA
-	TRBJ2-3	once	TRBV30	CAWSPSTDTQYF	TGTGCCTGGAGCCCTAGCACAGATACGCAGTATTTT
-	TRBJ2-1	-	TRBV18	CASSPSSASRNEQFF	TGTGCCAGCTCACCCTCATCCGCTAGTCGGAATGAGCAGTTCTTC
-	TRBJ1-2	-	TRBV7-2	CASSPRVARGGGYTF	TGTGCCAGCAGTCCGCGGGTCGCCCGGGGAGGTGGCTACACCTTC
-	TRBJ1-2	-	TRBV19	CASSSRGANYGYTF	TGTGCCAGTAGTTCCCGGGGGGCGAACTATGGCTACACCTTC
-	TRBJ2-5	-	TRBV28	CASTRFRGGGETQYF	TGTGCCAGCACTCGATTTCGGGGAGGAGGAGAGACCCAGTACTTC
-	TRBJ1-5	-	TRBV7-2	CASSFQGTGQPQHF	TGTGCCAGCAGCTTCCAGGGTACCGGGCAGCCCCAGCATTTT
-	TRBJ1-1	few	TRBV15	CATSRVSTGTPEAFF	TGTGCCACCAGCAGAGTCTCAACAGGGACCCCTGAAGCTTTCTTT
-	TRBJ1-6	few	TRBV2	CASSEALGDRSPLHF	TGTGCCAGCAGTGAAGCGCTCGGGGATCGATCACCCCTCCACTTT
-	TRBJ2-7	-	TRBV19	CASSMGGPQGEQYF	TGTGCCAGTAGTATGGGAGGACCTCAAGGGGAGCAGTACTTC
TRBD2	TRBJ2-1	-	TRBV30	CAWAAGDQGINEQFF	TGTGCCTGGGCCGCGGGGGACCAGGGTATCAATGAGCAGTTCTTC
-	TRBJ1-1	-	TRBV19	CASTATEPSEAFF	TGTGCCAGTACCGCGACAGAGCCTTCTGAAGCTTTCTTT
-	TRBJ2-1	-	TRBV6-1	CASSEIEELNEQFF	TGTGCCAGCAGTGAAATCGAGGAACTGAATGAGCAGTTCTTC
-	TRBJ2-2	-	TRBV30	CAWSDRTNTGELFF	TGTGCCTGGAGTGACAGAACGAACACCGGGGAGCTGTTTTTT
-	TRBJ1-4	-	TRBV29-1	CSVVWANQPEKLFF	TGCAGCGTTGTTTGGGCAAACCAACCAGAAAAACTGTTTTTT
TRBD1	TRBJ1-5	-	TRBV5-1	CASSLATGGGQPQHF	TGCGCCAGCAGCTTGGCAACAGGGGGCGGTCAGCCCCAGCATTTT
-	TRBJ1-2	once	TRBV4-1	CASSQDVGEAYGYTF	TGCGCCAGCAGCCAAGACGTGGGAGAGGCCTATGGCTACACCTTC
-	TRBJ1-4	-	TRBV5-1	CASSPTVTNEKLFF	TGCGCCAGCAGCCCAACAGTAACTAATGAAAAACTGTTTTTT
-	TRBJ1-5	-	TRBV18	CASSPVPGQPQHF	TGTGCCAGCTCACCCGTCCCGGGGCAGCCCCAGCATTTT
TRBD2	TRBJ2-3	-	TRBV2	CASSGLAGGGDTQYF	TGTGCCAGCAGTGGACTAGCGGGGGGCGGGGATACGCAGTATTTT
TRBD2	TRBJ2-1	-	TRBV15	CATSRDVRAGGEQFF	TGTGCCACCAGCAGAGATGTAAGAGCGGGAGGTGAGCAGTTCTTC
TRBD1	TRBJ2-7	-	TRBV15	CATSRGWTGGPGGEQYF	TGTGCCACCAGCAGAGGTTGGACAGGGGGACCCGGAGGCGAGCAGTACTTC
-	TRBJ2-7	-	TRBV5-1	CASSLVGGASYEQYF	TGCGCCAGCAGCTTGGTTGGTGGAGCCTCCTACGAGCAGTACTTC
-	TRBJ2-5	-	TRBV7-9	CASSFAGETQYF	TGTGCCAGCAGCTTTGCCGGAGAGACCCAGTACTTC
-	TRBJ2-3	-	TRBV5-4	CASSLGGPDTQYF	TGTGCCAGCAGCTTGGGGGGGCCGGATACGCAGTATTTT
TRBD1	TRBJ2-7	-	TRBV30	CAHSPGQVPHEQYF	TGTGCTCATAGCCCGGGACAGGTACCCCACGAGCAGTACTTC
TRBD1	TRBJ1-4	-	TRBV28	CASSSRTGAIEKLFF	TGTGCCAGCAGTTCGCGGACAGGGGCAATTGAAAAACTGTTTTTT
-	TRBJ2-5	-	TRBV5-1	CASSLMAGQETQYF	TGCGCCAGCAGCTTAATGGCAGGCCAAGAGACCCAGTACTTC
-	TRBJ2-1	-	TRBV7-3	CASSSGPGAEQFF	TGTGCCAGCAGCTCCGGACCGGGAGCTGAGCAGTTCTTC
TRBD1	TRBJ2-2	-	TRBV13	CASSWPVTGGHGELFF	TGTGCCAGCAGCTGGCCAGTGACAGGGGGCCACGGGGAGCTGTTTTTT
TRBD2	TRBJ2-3	-	TRBV5-1	CASSSGLAGDLASTDTQYF	TGCGCCAGCAGCTCGGGACTAGCGGGGGACCTGGCTAGCACAGATACGCAGTATTTT
TRBD2	TRBJ2-1	-	TRBV5-6	CASSSGTSGRAGYNEQFF	TGTGCCAGCAGCTCCGGGACTAGCGGGAGGGCAGGCTACAATGAGCAGTTCTTC
-	TRBJ2-7	-	TRBV20-1	CSAGGRYEQYF	TGCAGTGCTGGGGGCCGCTACGAGCAGTACTTC
TRBD1	TRBJ1-3	-	TRBV7-2	CASSLEGPGGPTGNTIYF	TGTGCCAGCAGCTTAGAGGGGCCAGGGGGCCCAACTGGAAACACCATATATTTT
TRBD2	TRBJ2-5	-	TRBV7-3	CASSLRGGSGGQETQYF	TGTGCCAGCAGCTTAAGGGGGGGTAGCGGGGGCCAAGAGACCCAGTACTTC
TRBD1	TRBJ1-4	-	TRBV5-6	CASSSGTGVDEKLFF	TGTGCCAGCAGCTCGGGGACAGGGGTCGATGAAAAACTGTTTTTT
-	TRBJ2-1	-	TRBV2	CASSERSYNEQFF	TGTGCCAGCAGTGAGAGGTCATACAATGAGCAGTTCTTC
-	TRBJ2-5	-	TRBV5-1	CASSLLQGQETQYF	TGCGCCAGCAGCTTACTCCAGGGCCAAGAGACCCAGTACTTC
-	TRBJ1-1	once	TRBV6-1	CASSTQQGSEAFF	TGTGCCAGCAGTACCCAACAGGGCTCTGAAGCTTTCTTT
TRBD2	TRBJ2-2	-	TRBV2	CASSASGSFGELFF	TGTGCCAGCAGCGCTAGCGGGAGTTTCGGGGAGCTGTTTTTT
TRBD1	TRBJ1-4	-	TRBV6-4	CASSESDRVGKLFF	TGTGCCAGCAGTGAAAGCGACAGGGTTGGAAAACTGTTTTTT
-	TRBJ2-5	-	TRBV5-4	CASSFTGWETQYF	TGTGCCAGCAGCTTTACGGGGTGGGAGACCCAGTACTTC
TRBD1	TRBJ2-7	few	TRBV10-3	CAISDHNRGSYEQYF	TGTGCCATCAGTGACCATAACAGGGGCTCCTACGAGCAGTACTTC
-	TRBJ1-6	-	TRBV18	CASSRQGSYNSPLHF	TGTGCCAGCTCACGTCAGGGCTCCTATAATTCACCCCTCCACTTT
TRBD1	TRBJ2-5	-	TRBV5-1	CASSTRDSQETQYF	TGCGCCAGCAGCACAAGGGACAGCCAAGAGACCCAGTACTTC
-	TRBJ2-7	-	TRBV27	CASGQQVYEQYF	TGTGCCAGCGGGCAACAAGTTTACGAGCAGTACTTC
TRBD1	TRBJ2-1	-	TRBV7-2	CASSHPGQGPHNEQFF	TGTGCCAGCAGTCACCCGGGACAGGGGCCGCACAATGAGCAGTTCTTC
TRBD2	TRBJ2-7	few	TRBV2	CASSEGGREGEQYF	TGTGCCAGCAGTGAAGGGGGCAGGGAGGGCGAGCAGTACTTC
TRBD1	TRBJ1-1	-	TRBV27	CASRTGRRAFF	TGTGCCAGCAGGACAGGGCGACGAGCTTTCTTT
-	TRBJ1-1	-	TRBV10-3	CAITQGGGYTEAFF	TGTGCCATCACACAGGGCGGGGGCTACACTGAAGCTTTCTTT
TRBD1	TRBJ1-3	-	TRBV6-1	CASSEGGQGNTIYF	TGTGCCAGCAGTGAAGGGGGACAGGGAAACACCATATATTTT
-	TRBJ2-3	once	TRBV4-2	CASSQDSRGSCYF	TGTGCCAGCAGCCAAGATAGCAGGGGTTCATGTTATTTT
-	TRBJ2-7	-	TRBV5-1	CASRNSLSSYEQYF	TGCGCCAGCAGAAACAGCCTCTCCTCCTACGAGCAGTACTTC
-	TRBJ2-5	once	TRBV9	CASSVAMGQGEETQYF	TGTGCCAGCAGCGTAGCTATGGGACAAGGGGAAGAGACCCAGTACTTC
-	TRBJ1-1	-	TRBV9	CASSVVPGGNTEAFF	TGTGCCAGCAGCGTAGTGCCAGGTGGGAACACTGAAGCTTTCTTT
TRBD2	TRBJ2-1	-	TRBV5-1	CASSFGGSSYNEQFF	TGCGCCAGCAGCTTCGGGGGGAGCTCCTACAATGAGCAGTTCTTC
-	TRBJ2-7	-	TRBV6-5	CASSYSPGSSYEQYF	TGTGCCAGCAGTTACTCCCCAGGATCCTCCTACGAGCAGTACTTC